Below, 5 T cell receptor beta chains from the same sample are listed, as sequenced in a study of T-cell memory formation after mild COVID-19. From the 5' RACE reads, TCRdb called clonotypes with MiXCR, one entry per CDR3 protein. The sample lists some 330,000 distinct CDR3 sequences; under 25% were seen once. The sequenced sample consisted of PBMCs or a T cell subset sorted from them (not recorded which). These receptors all stem from an adult woman who had mild COVID-19 (a few samples of this study predate the infection). Cell type and time point are not known.

This chain joins TRBV4-1 and TRBJ1-4, with D unresolved. From germline, CDR1 is MGHRA and CDR2 YSYEKL. Trimming cost V 2 bases and J 0 bases, with 10 bases left between them. This CDR3 has 16 residues. This CDR3 reads CASSQHPSATNEKLFF. The CDR3 coding sequence is TGCGCCAGCAGCCAACATCCATCTGCAACTAATGAAAAACTGTTTTTT.

The V call is TRBV11-1, the J call TRBJ1-2; D gene ambiguous. Trimming cost V 7 bases and J 4 bases, with 10 bases left between them. The CDR3 spans 12 residues. Germline V lookup: CDR1 SGHAT, CDR2 FQDESV (reference sequence). In DNA, the CDR3 is TGTGCCAGCATCAGACACTCCTATGGCTACACCTTC. It codes for CASIRHSYGYTF.

This chain uses TRBV5-1 with TRBJ1-4; D is unresolved. This CDR3 has 16 residues. Germline V gives CDR1 SGHRS, CDR2 YFSETQ. Trimming shortened V by 2 bases and J by 7 bases, and 18 bases separated the two germline ends. CDR3 residues: CASSFGDVGASEKLFF. CDR3 coding DNA: TGCGCCAGCAGCTTCGGCGATGTAGGTGCTTCTGAAAAACTGTTTTTT.

This clonotype has only a few counts. This chain's CDR3 is CASSGGTDATNEKLFF. The CDR3, as DNA: TGCGCCAGCAGCGGCGGGACCGACGCAACTAATGAAAAACTGTTTTTT. V usage is TRBV5-1 and J usage is TRBJ1-4; the D gene is possibly TRBD1 (5 bases). The germline CDR1 and CDR2 sequences are SGHRS and YFSETQ. The CDR3 is 16 residues long. Trimming removed 4 bases from V and 0 bases from J, with 13 bases in between.

In its sample, this clonotype was seen a few times. This chain uses TRBV7-6 with TRBJ2-3, with 7 bases that match TRBD2. The germline CDR1 and CDR2 sequences are SGHVS and FNYEAQ. CDR3 size: 16 residues. V trimming: 2 bases; J trimming: 1 base; junction bases outside the gene matches: 6. The CDR3 nucleotides read TGTGCCAGCAGCTTATACGGCGGGAGCGGCACAGATACGCAGTATTTT. Its protein product is CASSLYGGSGTDTQYF.